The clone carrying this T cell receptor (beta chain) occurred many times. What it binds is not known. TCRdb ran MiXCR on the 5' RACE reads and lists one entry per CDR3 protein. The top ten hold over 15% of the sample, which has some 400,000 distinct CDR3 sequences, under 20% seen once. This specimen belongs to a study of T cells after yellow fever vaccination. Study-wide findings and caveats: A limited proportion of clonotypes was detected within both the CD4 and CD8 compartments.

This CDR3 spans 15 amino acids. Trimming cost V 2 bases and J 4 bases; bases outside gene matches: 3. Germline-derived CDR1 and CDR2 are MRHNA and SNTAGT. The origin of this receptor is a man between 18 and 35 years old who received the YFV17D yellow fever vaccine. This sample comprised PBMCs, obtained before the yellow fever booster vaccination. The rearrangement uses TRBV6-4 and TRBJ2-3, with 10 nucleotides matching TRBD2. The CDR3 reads CASSDGSGGSDTQYF. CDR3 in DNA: TGTGCCAGCAGTGACGGTAGCGGGGGGTCAGATACGCAGTATTTT.